This T cell receptor (beta chain) is drawn from a study of blood T cell repertoires in COVID-19. Germline V gene lookup returns CDR1 MNHEY and CDR2 SVGAGI. Trimming cost V 4 bases and J 0 bases, with 13 bases left between them. This CDR3 comprises 15 residues. In the study's own analysis: For nucleated cells, counts were estimated from reference gene primer amplification. The data were produced by immunoSEQ multiplex PCR, yet TCRdb's version contains in-frame clones alone and is incomplete. That table supplies the V and J calls and clone size; D and trimming were determined from the DNA. This table holds roughly 340,000 clones, around 89% found once. Participants were placed into cohorts based on the clinical history they reported. What the recovered Cohort 3 donors had was two negative PCRs, clearance, or symptom resolution.

The source of this sequence is a man between 18 and 29 years old who had recovered from COVID-19. The material sequenced was PBMCs or T cells enriched from blood (not recorded which). The V and J genes are TRBV6-5 and TRBJ2-7; possible D gene TRBD1, 6 bases. The CDR3 region is CASSFQTGGSYEQYF. The CDR3 bases are TGTGCCAGCAGTTTCCAGACAGGAGGCTCCTACGAGCAGTACTTC.